Listed below are T cell receptor beta chains from one sample, sequenced in a study of monozygotic twins with inflammatory bowel disease. TCRdb re-called the 5' RACE reads and catalogs CDR3 proteins one per entry, DNA excluded. The repertoire table contains roughly 330,000 distinct CDR3 sequences. Sequencing was performed on blood. These receptors originate from a human donor with ulcerative colitis or Crohn's disease, or a healthy co-twin of an affected twin (not recorded which). CDR3s include the opening cysteine and the closing phenylalanine or tryptophan.

j_call v_call cdr3_aa
TRBJ1-2 TRBV7-2 CASSLDRQGSDGYTF
TRBJ2-1 TRBV27 CASSSGLGLPNEQFF
TRBJ2-2 TRBV3-1 CASTLAGGGHGELFF
TRBJ1-2 TRBV28 CASSSTGIAPGGYTF
TRBJ2-3 TRBV2 CASTRGLVVPDTQYF
TRBJ1-4 TRBV5-1 CASSLAFNEKLFF
TRBJ2-1 TRBV5-6 CASMGVDEQFF
TRBJ2-1 TRBV5-1 CASSLAYSSYNEQFF
TRBJ1-1 TRBV28 CASSLPRWTEAFF
TRBJ1-5 TRBV20-1 CSSMGPHNGNQPQHF
TRBJ1-2 TRBV12-5 CANLGQGTIGGYTF
TRBJ2-1 TRBV24-1 CATSDFAGGANEQFF
TRBJ2-1 TRBV5-1 CASSLGTAIEQFF
TRBJ2-7 TRBV12-3/TRBV12-4 CASSIHGGAYEQYF
TRBJ1-5 TRBV4-3 CASSQDRGAGQPQHF
TRBJ2-7 TRBV13 CASSLRQEPYEQYF
TRBJ2-7 TRBV28 CATSSGTGYYYEQYF
TRBJ1-6 TRBV20-1 CSARNPRTGENSPLHF
TRBJ1-2 TRBV10-3 CAISESKFMAGAYGYTF
TRBJ2-7 TRBV10-2 CASNGPAPGEQYF
TRBJ1-1 TRBV5-5 CASWRRVNTEVFF
TRBJ2-2 TRBV7-8 CASSLAYSLGTGELFF
TRBJ1-2 TRBV12-3/TRBV12-4 CASSFNQIGYTF
TRBJ2-5 TRBV7-9 CASSRNDRAVRTQYF
TRBJ2-5 TRBV5-1 CASRQLAGGLREETQYF
TRBJ2-1 TRBV18 CASSNSGSSYNEQFF
TRBJ2-3 TRBV15 CATSRGEGRVTDTQYF
TRBJ2-2 TRBV27 CASSSLERTGELFF
TRBJ1-1 TRBV4-1 CASSQALGDMNTEAFF
TRBJ1-2 TRBV6-5 CASSDREGGYTF
TRBJ2-7 TRBV20-1 CSATLRDRAYEQYF
TRBJ2-7 TRBV5-6 CASSPWTSGYEQYF
TRBJ1-3 TRBV7-2 CASSLGAGNSGNTIYF
TRBJ2-5 TRBV12-3/TRBV12-4 CASSLAEGETQYF
TRBJ2-5 TRBV11-2 CASSPETGWGETQYF
TRBJ2-3 TRBV6-2/TRBV6-3 CASRGRGVTQYF
TRBJ2-7 TRBV7-2 CASSLGFTSGYEQYF
TRBJ1-2 TRBV7-9 CASSRQDRGNYGYTF
TRBJ2-7 TRBV3-1 CASSQDFHPNYEHYF
TRBJ2-5 TRBV6-2/TRBV6-3 CASRLTGTSRRGTQYF
TRBJ2-3 TRBV6-5 CASSYLSLAGGTDTQYF
TRBJ2-7 TRBV5-1 CASSSTGAIYEQYF
TRBJ2-3 TRBV28 CASSLAGGAPGADTQYF
TRBJ1-4 TRBV4-1 CASSQEGGSHEKLFF
TRBJ2-3 TRBV28 CASSFPYRDADTQYF
TRBJ1-2 TRBV30 CAWTPDRGDYGYTF
TRBJ2-2 TRBV10-3 CAISASGGAAGELFF
TRBJ2-3 TRBV7-2 CASSSSPLPSDTQYF
TRBJ1-2 TRBV5-1 CASSLGRTEGYTF